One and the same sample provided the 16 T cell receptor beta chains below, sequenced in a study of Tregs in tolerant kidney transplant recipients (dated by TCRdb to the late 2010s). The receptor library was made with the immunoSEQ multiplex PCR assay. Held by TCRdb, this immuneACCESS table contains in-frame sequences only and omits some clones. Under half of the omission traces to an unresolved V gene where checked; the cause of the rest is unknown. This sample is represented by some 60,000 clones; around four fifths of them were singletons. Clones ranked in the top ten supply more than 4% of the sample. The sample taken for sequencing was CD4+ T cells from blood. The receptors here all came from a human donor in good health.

The CDR3 bases are TGTGCCAGTAGTATAACGGCAGGGGAGGGCTACTATGGCTACACCTTC. This sequence encodes CASSITAGEGYYGYTF. The chain combines TRBV19 with TRBJ1-2, with D possibly matching TRBD1 (6 bases). Looked up from germline, CDR1 is LNHDA and CDR2 is SQIVND (reference sequence). CDR3 length: 16 residues. V lost 2 bases, J lost 3 bases, and 16 bases lay in between.

CDR3 nucleotides: TGTGCCAGCAGCGACCGGGCCCCGACAAGTCAGCCCCAGCATTTT. As protein: CASSDRAPTSQPQHF. The gene calls are TRBV2 and TRBJ1-5, with D hard to call. The ends were cut back, 6 bases at V and 6 bases at J, with 18 bases in the middle. The CDR3 is 15 residues long. Per the germline V gene, CDR1 is SNHLY and CDR2 is FYNNEI. Supplemented by reference TRBV2 and TRBJ1-5, the full variable domain reads EPEVTQTPSHQVTQMGQEVILRCVPISNHLYFYWYRQILGQKVEFLVSFYNNEISEKSEIFDDQFSVERPDGSNFTLKIRSTKLEDSAMYFCASSDRAPTSQPQHFGDGTRLSIL.

The CDR3 bases are TGTGCCAGCAGTCGGACAGGATCCGTGCTTTGGCCCCAGCATTTT. Translation gives CASSRTGSVLWPQHF. This chain uses TRBV27 with TRBJ1-5, with 7 bases fitting TRBD1. With 5 bases clipped from V and 9 bases from J, the junction kept 13 bases outside the gene matches. CDR3 length equals 15 residues. Looked up from germline, CDR1 is MNHEY and CDR2 is SMNVEV (reference sequence).

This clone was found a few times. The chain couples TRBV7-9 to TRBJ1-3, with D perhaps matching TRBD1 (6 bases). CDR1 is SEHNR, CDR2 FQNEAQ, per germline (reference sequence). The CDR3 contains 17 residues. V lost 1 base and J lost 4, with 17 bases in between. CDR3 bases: TGTGCCAGCAGCTTAGATGCCTTGCCGGGGGGCGGAAACACCATATATTTT. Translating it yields CASSLDALPGGGNTIYF.

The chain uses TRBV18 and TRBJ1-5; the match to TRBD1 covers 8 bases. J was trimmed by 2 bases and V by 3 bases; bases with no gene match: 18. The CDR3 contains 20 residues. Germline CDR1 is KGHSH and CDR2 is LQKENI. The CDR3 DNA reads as TGTGCCAGCTCACCCCTCGCTGGAACAGGGGGTTTTACTGGCAATCAGCCCCAGCATTTT. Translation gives CASSPLAGTGGFTGNQPQHF.

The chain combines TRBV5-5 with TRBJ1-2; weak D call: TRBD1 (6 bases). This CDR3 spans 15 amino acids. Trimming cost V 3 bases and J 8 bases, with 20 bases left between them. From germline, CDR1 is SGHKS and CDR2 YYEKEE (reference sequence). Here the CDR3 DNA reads TGTGCCAGCAGCTCAGGGGACTTTTCTCTGAAAGGCTACACCTTC. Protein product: CASSSGDFSLKGYTF.

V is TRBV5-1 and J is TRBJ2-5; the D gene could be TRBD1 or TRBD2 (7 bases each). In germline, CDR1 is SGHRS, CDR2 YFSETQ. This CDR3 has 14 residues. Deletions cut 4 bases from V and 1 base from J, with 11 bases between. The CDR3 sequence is CASSPGGVQETQYF. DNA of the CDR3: TGCGCCAGCAGCCCAGGGGGGGTCCAAGAGACCCAGTACTTC.

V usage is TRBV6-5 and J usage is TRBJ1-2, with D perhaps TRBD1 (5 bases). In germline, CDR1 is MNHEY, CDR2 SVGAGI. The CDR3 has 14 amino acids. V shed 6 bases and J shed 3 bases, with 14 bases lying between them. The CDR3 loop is CASSRGTDHYGYTF. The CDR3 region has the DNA TGTGCCAGCAGCAGAGGGACGGACCACTATGGCTACACCTTC.

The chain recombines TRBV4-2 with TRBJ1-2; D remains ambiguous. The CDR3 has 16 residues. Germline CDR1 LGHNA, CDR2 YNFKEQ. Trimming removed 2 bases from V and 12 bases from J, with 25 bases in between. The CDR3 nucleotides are TGTGCCAGCAGCCAAAGTCAAGGTAGGAGCCGGCTATGGCACACCTTC. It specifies CASSQSQGRSRLWHTF.

CDR3 residues: CASSSLAGLNEQFF. CDR3 sequence (DNA): TGTGCCAGCAGTAGTTTAGCGGGGTTAAATGAGCAGTTCTTC. This chain joins TRBV2 and TRBJ2-1, with 8 bases identical to TRBD2. V lost 5 bases and J lost 7; bases outside the gene matches: 7. The CDR3 totals 14 residues. The germline V gene has CDR1 SNHLY and CDR2 FYNNEI. The complete variable domain, with remaining parts taken from reference TRBV2 and TRBJ2-1, reads EPEVTQTPSHQVTQMGQEVILRCVPISNHLYFYWYRQILGQKVEFLVSFYNNEISEKSEIFDDQFSVERPDGSNFTLKIRSTKLEDSAMYFCASSSLAGLNEQFFGPGTRLTVL.

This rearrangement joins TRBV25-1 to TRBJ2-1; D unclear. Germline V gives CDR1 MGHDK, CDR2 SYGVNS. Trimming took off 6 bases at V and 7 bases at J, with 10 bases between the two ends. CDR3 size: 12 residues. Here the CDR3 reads CASRRGRNEQFF. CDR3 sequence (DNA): TGTGCCAGCAGGCGAGGACGGAATGAGCAGTTCTTC.

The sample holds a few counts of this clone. The CDR3 loop is CASSPSRDLVASTDTQYF. CDR3 bases: TGTGCCAGCTCACCATCCCGGGACTTAGTTGCTAGCACAGATACGCAGTATTTT. The chain is built from TRBV18 and TRBJ2-3; maybe TRBD2 (6 bases). The CDR3 length is 18 residues. The germline V and J ends were trimmed by 2 bases and 0 bases, with 18 bases remaining between them. Germline CDR1 KGHSH, CDR2 LQKENI.

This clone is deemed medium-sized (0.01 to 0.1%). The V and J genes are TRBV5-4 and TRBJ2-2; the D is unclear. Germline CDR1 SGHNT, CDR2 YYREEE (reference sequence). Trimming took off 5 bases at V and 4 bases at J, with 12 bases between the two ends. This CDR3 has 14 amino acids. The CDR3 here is CASSFDLFTGELFF. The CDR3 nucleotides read TGTGCCAGCAGTTTCGACTTGTTCACCGGGGAGCTGTTTTTT.

The CDR3 sequence: CATTLDPGTEAFF. CDR3 coding DNA: TGTGCCACAACCCTGGATCCGGGAACTGAAGCTTTCTTT. The chain combines TRBV15 with TRBJ1-1, with no clear D. Germline V gene lookup returns CDR1 LNHNV and CDR2 YYDKDF (reference sequence). Trimming left V 9 bases short and J 5 bases short, with 16 bases between. The CDR3 length is 13 residues.

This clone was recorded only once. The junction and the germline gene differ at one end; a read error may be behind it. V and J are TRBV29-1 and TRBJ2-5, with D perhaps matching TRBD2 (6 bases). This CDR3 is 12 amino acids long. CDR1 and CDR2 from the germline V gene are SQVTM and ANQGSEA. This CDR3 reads CSVDAGQATQYF. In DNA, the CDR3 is TGCAGCGTTGATGCGGGGCAAGCGACCCAGTACTTC.

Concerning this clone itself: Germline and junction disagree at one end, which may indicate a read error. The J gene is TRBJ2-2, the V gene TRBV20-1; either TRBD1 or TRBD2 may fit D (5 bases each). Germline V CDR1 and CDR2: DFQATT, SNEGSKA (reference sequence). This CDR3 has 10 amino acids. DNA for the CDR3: TGCAGTGCTAGCCCCGGGACCTTAGATTTT. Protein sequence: CSASPGTLDF.